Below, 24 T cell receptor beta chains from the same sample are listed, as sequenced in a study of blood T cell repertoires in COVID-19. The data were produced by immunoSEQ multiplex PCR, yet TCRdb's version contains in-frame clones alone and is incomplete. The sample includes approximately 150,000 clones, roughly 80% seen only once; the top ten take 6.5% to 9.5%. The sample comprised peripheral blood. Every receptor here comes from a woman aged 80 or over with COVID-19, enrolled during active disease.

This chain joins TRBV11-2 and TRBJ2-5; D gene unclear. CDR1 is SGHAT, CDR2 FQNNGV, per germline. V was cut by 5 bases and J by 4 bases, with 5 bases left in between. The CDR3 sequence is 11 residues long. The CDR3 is CASSPRETQYF. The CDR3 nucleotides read TGTGCCAGCAGCCCCCGAGAGACCCAGTACTTC.

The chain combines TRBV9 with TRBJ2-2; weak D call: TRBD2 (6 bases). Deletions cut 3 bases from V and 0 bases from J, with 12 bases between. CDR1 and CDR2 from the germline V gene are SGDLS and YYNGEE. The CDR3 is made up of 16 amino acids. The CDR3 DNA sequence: TGTGCCAGCAGCGGGGGAGGCGGGGCGAACACCGGGGAGCTGTTTTTT. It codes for CASSGGGGANTGELFF.

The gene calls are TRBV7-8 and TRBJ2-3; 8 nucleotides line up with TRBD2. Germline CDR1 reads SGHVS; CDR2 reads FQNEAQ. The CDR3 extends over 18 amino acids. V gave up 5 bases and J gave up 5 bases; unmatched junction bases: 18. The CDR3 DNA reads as TGTGCCAGCAGCCGGAACTCCCCCCCTCGGGGGGGCATAGATACGCAGTATTTT. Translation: CASSRNSPPRGGIDTQYF.

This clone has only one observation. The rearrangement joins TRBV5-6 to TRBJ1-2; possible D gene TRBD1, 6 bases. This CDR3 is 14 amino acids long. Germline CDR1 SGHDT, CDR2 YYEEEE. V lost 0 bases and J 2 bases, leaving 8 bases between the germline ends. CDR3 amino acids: CASSLGTGNYGYTF. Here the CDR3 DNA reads TGTGCCAGCAGCTTGGGCACAGGGAACTATGGCTACACCTTC.

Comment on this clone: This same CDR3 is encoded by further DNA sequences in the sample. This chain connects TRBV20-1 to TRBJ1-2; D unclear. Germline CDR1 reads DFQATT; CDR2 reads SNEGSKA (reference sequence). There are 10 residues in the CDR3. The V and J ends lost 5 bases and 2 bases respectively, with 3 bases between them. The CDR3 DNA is TGCAGTGCTTCAAACTATGGCTACACCTTC. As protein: CSASNYGYTF.

CDR3 nucleotide sequence: TGTGCTAGTGGGGGGGGGCTAGCGGGGGAGGTGCAGTTCTTC. Translating gives CASGGGLAGEVQFF. The rearrangement links TRBV12-5 to TRBJ2-1; 10 nucleotides align to TRBD2. Per the germline V gene, CDR1 is LGHNT and CDR2 is FRNRAP. The CDR3 sequence is 14 residues long. After removal of 6 bases from V and 12 bases from J, the junction contained 11 bases not matched to a gene. The variable domain in full, with the rest retrieved from reference TRBV12-5 and TRBJ2-1, is DARVTQTPRHKVTEMGQEVTMRCQPILGHNTVFWYRQTMMQGLELLAYFRNRAPLDDSGMPKDRFSAEMPDATLATLKIQPSEPRDSAVYFCASGGGLAGEVQFFGPGTRLTVL.

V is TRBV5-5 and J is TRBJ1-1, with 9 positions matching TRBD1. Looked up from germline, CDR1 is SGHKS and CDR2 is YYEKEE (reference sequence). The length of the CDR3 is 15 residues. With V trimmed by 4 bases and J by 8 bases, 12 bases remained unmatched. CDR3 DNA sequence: TGTGCCAGCAGCCCCACCTGGACAGGGGAGGAGGAAGCTTTCTTT. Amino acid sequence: CASSPTWTGEEEAFF.

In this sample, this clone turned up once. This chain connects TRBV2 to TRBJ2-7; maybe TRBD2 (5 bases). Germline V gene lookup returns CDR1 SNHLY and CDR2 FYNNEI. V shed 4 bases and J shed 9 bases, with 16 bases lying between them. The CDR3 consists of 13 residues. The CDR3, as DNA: TGTGCCAGCAGTGTTGGAGCTAGCTCGGTGCAGTACTTC. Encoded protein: CASSVGASSVQYF.

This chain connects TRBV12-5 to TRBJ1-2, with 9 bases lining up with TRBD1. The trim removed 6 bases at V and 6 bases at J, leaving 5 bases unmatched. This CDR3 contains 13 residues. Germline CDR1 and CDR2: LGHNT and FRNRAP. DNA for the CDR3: TGTGCTAGTGGCACCTGGGACAGGGATGGCTACACCTTC. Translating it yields CASGTWDRDGYTF.

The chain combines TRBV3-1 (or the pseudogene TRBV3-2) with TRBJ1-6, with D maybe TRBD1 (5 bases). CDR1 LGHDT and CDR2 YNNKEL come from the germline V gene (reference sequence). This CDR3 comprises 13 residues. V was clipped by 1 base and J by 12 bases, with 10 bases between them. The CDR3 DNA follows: TGTGCCAGCAGCCAAGCGAACGGGGGACCCCTCCACTTT. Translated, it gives CASSQANGGPLHF.

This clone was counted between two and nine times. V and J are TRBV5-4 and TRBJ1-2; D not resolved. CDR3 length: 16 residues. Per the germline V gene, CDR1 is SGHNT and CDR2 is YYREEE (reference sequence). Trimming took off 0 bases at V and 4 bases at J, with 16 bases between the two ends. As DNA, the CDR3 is TGTGCCAGCAGCTTGGTCCTGGCTCGGGTGACCTATGGCTACACCTTC. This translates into CASSLVLARVTYGYTF.

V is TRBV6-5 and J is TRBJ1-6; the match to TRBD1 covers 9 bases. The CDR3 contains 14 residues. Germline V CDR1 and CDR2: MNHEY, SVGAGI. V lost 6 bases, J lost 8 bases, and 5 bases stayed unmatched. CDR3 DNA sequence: TGTGCCAGCAGGGGGACAGGGCTAGATTCACCCCTCCACTTT. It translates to CASRGTGLDSPLHF.

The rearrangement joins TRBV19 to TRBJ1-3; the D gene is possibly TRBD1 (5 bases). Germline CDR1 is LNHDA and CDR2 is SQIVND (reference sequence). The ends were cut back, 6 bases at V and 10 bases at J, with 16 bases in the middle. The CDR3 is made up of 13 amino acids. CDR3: CASRDPGLRTIYF. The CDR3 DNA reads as TGTGCCAGTAGGGATCCGGGACTCCGGACCATATATTTT.

The CDR3: CASSVSGKEGNEQFF. In DNA form, the CDR3 reads TGTGCCAGCAGCGTTAGCGGGAAAGAAGGCAATGAGCAGTTCTTC. The V gene is TRBV9, the J gene TRBJ2-1, with 8 bases that match TRBD2. The CDR3 is made up of 15 amino acids. The trim removed 2 bases at V and 6 bases at J, leaving 7 bases unmatched. The germline gives CDR1 SGDLS, CDR2 YYNGEE.

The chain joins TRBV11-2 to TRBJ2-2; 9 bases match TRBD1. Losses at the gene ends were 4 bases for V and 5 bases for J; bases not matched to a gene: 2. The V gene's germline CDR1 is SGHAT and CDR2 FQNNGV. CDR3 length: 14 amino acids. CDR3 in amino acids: CASSWDRATGELFF. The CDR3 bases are TGTGCCAGCAGCTGGGACAGGGCGACCGGGGAGCTGTTTTTT.

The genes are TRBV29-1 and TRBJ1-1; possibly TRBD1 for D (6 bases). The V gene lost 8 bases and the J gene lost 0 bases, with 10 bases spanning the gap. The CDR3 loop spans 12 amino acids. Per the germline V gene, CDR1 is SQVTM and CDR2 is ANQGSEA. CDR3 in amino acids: CSCGQMNTEAFF. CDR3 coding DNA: TGCAGCTGCGGACAGATGAACACTGAAGCTTTCTTT.

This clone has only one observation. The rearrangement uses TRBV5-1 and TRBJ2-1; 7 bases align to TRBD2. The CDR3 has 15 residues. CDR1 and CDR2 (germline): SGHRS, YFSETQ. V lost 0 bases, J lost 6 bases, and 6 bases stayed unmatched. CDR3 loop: CASSLDRGRINEQFF. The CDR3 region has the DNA TGCGCCAGCAGCTTGGACCGCGGGAGAATCAATGAGCAGTTCTTC.

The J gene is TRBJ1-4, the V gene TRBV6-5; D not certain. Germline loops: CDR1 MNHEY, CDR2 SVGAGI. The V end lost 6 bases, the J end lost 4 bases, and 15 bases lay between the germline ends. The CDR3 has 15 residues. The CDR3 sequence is CASSPPGANNEKLFF. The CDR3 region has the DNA TGTGCCAGCAGCCCGCCCGGTGCGAATAATGAAAAACTGTTTTTT.

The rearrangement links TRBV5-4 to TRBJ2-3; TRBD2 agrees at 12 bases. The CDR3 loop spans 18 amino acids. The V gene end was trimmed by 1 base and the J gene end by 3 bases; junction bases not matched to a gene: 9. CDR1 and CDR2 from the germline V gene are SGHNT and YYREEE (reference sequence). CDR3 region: CASSLPSHLAGGTDTQYF. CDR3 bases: TGTGCCAGCAGCTTGCCCTCCCATCTAGCGGGAGGGACAGATACGCAGTATTTT. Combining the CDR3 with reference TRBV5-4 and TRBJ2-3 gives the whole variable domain ETGVTQSPTHLIKTRGQQVTLRCSSQSGHNTVSWYQQALGQGPQFIFQYYREEENGRGNFPPRFSGLQFPNYSSELNVNALELDDSALYLCASSLPSHLAGGTDTQYFGPGTRLTVL.

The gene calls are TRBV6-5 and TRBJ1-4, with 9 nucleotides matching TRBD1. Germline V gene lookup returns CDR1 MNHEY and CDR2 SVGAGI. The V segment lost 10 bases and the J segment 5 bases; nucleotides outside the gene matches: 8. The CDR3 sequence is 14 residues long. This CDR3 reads CATSLGQGNEKLFF. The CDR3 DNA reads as TGTGCCACCTCTTTGGGACAGGGAAATGAAAAACTGTTTTTT.

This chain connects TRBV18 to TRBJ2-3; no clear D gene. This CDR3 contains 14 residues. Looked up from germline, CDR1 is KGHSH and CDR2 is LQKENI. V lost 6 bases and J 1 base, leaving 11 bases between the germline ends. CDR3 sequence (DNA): TGTGCCAGCTCCCCTGCCCCGGGCACAGATACGCAGTATTTT. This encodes CASSPAPGTDTQYF.

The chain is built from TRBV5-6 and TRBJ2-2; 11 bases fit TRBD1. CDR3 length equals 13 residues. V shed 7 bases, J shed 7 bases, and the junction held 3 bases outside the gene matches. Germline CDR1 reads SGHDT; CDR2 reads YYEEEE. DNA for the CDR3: TGTGCCAGCGGACAGGGGGCTAGCGGGGAGCTGTTTTTT. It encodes CASGQGASGELFF.

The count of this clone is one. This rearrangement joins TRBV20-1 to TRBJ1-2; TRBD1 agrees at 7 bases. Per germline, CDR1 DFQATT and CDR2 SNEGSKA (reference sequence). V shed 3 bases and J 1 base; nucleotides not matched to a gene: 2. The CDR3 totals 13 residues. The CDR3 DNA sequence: TGCAGTGCTAGTCGACAGGGTAACTATGGCTACACCTTC. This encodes CSASRQGNYGYTF.

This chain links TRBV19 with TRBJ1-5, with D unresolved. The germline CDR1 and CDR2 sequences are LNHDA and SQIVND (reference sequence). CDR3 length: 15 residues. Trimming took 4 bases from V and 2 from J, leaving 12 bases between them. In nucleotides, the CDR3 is TGTGCCAGTAGTAACGCGGCCCTGGGCAATCAGCCCCAGCATTTT. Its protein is CASSNAALGNQPQHF.